The text below deals with one TCR beta chain. Antigen: not known. Gene and germline names: mouse. The sequenced fragment ends 1 residue before the CDR3 boundary, so the rest is inferred from the germline J gene. This specimen comes from a study of tissue T cells after allogeneic stem cell transplantation. The study, taken as a whole, reports: Few T cell clones were shared across patients, but motif clusters showed tissue-specific shared signatures.

Sequencing was performed with immunoSEQ multiplex PCR; in TCRdb, only in-frame clones are kept and a portion is missing. This sample has around 7,900 clones, with around 34% found just once. Time point in this sample: mouse harvest day 14 after allogeneic transplant. Mouse grafts combined 10^7 T-cell-depleted bone marrow cells with 10^6 splenic CD5+ T cells. Tissues came from B6→BALB/c major-mismatch GVHD mice at day 7 or 14. This CDR3 comprises 13 residues. Germline V CDR1 and CDR2: KGHPV, FQNQEV (reference sequence). The V and J ends lost 4 bases and 2 bases respectively, with 5 bases between them. The receptor's source is a female BALB/c mouse given C57BL/6 T cells with graft-versus-host disease after an allogeneic hematopoietic cell transplant. V and J are TRBV26 and TRBJ1-4; D possibly corresponds to TRBD1 (5 bases). Sequencing was done on a sample of skin. CDR3 amino acids: CASSQGSNERLFF. CDR3 bases read: TGTGCCAGCAGTCAGGGGTCCAACGAAAGATTATTT.